The 31 T cell receptor beta chains below were found in one sample sequenced in a study of cytomegalovirus exposure and HLA in healthy donors. A multiplex PCR was run with 60 Vbeta primers and 13 Jbeta primers. Data came from immunoSEQ multiplex PCR; TCRdb stores just in-frame clones and leaves some out. The table has 70,000 to 100,000 clones, about 80% seen once; the top ten hold around 32%. The sample taken for sequencing was PBMCs. These receptors all come from a man aged 50-60 years in good health and CMV-seropositive.

The chain is built from TRBV7-9 and TRBJ2-7; 7 positions agree with TRBD2. The ends lost 6 bases at V and 0 bases at J; junction bases unmatched: 11. The CDR3 loop spans 16 amino acids. CDR1 and CDR2 from the germline V gene are SEHNR and FQNEAQ (reference sequence). CDR3 DNA sequence: TGTGCCAGCAGTTCCAGGGCCGGGACTAACTCCTACGAGCAGTACTTC. It specifies CASSSRAGTNSYEQYF.

This clone was seen more than once but under ten times. The chain uses TRBV7-2 and TRBJ1-1; D is uncertain. The CDR3 has 15 residues. Trimming stripped 1 base from V and 5 bases from J, with 14 bases between. Germline V lookup: CDR1 SGHTA, CDR2 FQGNSA. The CDR3 sequence: CASSLDLTGRTEAFF. In nucleotides, the CDR3 is TGTGCCAGCAGCTTAGATCTAACGGGAAGGACTGAAGCTTTCTTT.

This clone was recorded a few times. V gene TRBV7-8 combines with J gene TRBJ2-7; tentatively, D is TRBD1 (5 bases). The CDR3 is 14 residues long. V was shortened by 1 base and J by 3 bases, with 10 bases between the two germline ends. Germline values: CDR1 SGHVS, CDR2 FQNEAQ. The CDR3 DNA reads TGTGCCAGCAGCTTAGGACAGTTTATCTACGAGCAGTACTTC. Protein sequence: CASSLGQFIYEQYF.

This clone was seen a single time. The rearrangement uses TRBV18 and TRBJ2-3; D possibly corresponds to TRBD2 (6 bases). V shed 3 bases and J shed 4 bases, with 14 bases lying between them. CDR1 KGHSH and CDR2 LQKENI come from the germline V gene. The CDR3 is 15 residues long. CDR3 in amino acids: CASSPSGTPPDTQYF. Here the CDR3 DNA reads TGTGCCAGCTCACCTTCCGGGACTCCCCCAGATACGCAGTATTTT.

This rearrangement joins TRBV4-1 to TRBJ2-5; D is ambiguous. Judging by the DNA end, TRBJ2-7 fits better; the J call may be wrong. The CDR3 totals 13 residues. Germline CDR1 MGHRA, CDR2 YSYEKL. The CDR3 sequence: CASSQEPPYEQYF. As DNA, the CDR3 is TGCGCCAGCAGCCAAGAGCCCCCCTACGAGCAGTACTTC.

J is TRBJ2-2 and V is TRBV5-8; D might be TRBD1 (5 bases). With 6 bases removed from V and 5 bases from J, the gap between germline ends came to 23 bases. Germline CDR1 reads SGHTS; CDR2 reads YDEGEE. This CDR3 has 17 residues. The CDR3 nucleotides read TGTGCCAGCATCATTGGGGCCAGGTGGATCTGGACCGGGGAGCTGTTTTTT. It is translated as CASIIGARWIWTGELFF.

This chain connects TRBV12-2 to TRBJ2-1; the DNA was not used to check the table's D call, TRBD2. TRBV12-2 is classified as a pseudogene. The CDR3 runs to 16 residues. CDR3 bases: TGTGCAAGTCGCGTTACTAGCGGGAGTAAATCGAATGAGCAGTTCTTC. The encoded protein is CASRVTSGSKSNEQFF.

The rearrangement links TRBV4-2 to TRBJ1-3; D perhaps matches TRBD1 (5 bases). The CDR3 sequence is 16 residues long. The germline CDR1 and CDR2 sequences are LGHNA and YNFKEQ. The germline V and J ends were trimmed by 4 bases and 5 bases, with 18 bases remaining between them. CDR3 nucleotides: TGTGCCAGCAGCCCCACTGGCGGCAGGGCCCGAAACACCATATATTTT. It encodes CASSPTGGRARNTIYF.

This rearrangement joins TRBV5-1 to TRBJ2-3; D may be TRBD2 (6 bases). Germline lookup yields CDR1 SGHRS and CDR2 YFSETQ. CDR3 length: 15 amino acids. The V end was cut by 4 bases, the J end by 5 bases, with 17 bases between. In DNA form, the CDR3 reads TGCGCCAGCAGCGGGGACGGGAGATCAATAGATACGCAGTATTTT. Protein sequence: CASSGDGRSIDTQYF.

The chain has TRBV6-5 and TRBJ1-1; 7 positions agree with TRBD1. CDR1 is MNHEY, CDR2 SVGAGI, per germline. The ends lost 6 bases at V and 1 base at J; junction bases unmatched: 2. The CDR3 totals 13 residues. The chain's CDR3 is CASSGQENTEAFF. CDR3 DNA sequence: TGTGCCAGCAGCGGACAGGAGAACACTGAAGCTTTCTTT.

This rearrangement joins TRBV5-1 to TRBJ1-1, with D uncertain. The germline CDR1 and CDR2 sequences are SGHRS and YFSETQ. The CDR3 runs 12 residues. V lost 5 bases, J lost 0 bases, and 5 bases lay in between. The CDR3 coding sequence is TGCGCCAGCAGTCAGATGAACACTGAAGCTTTCTTT. As protein: CASSQMNTEAFF.

Only one count was recorded for this clone. The DNA for the CDR3 is TGTGCCAGCACCAGCGCGGCACAGGTAGGGAATGAGCAGTTCTTC. It encodes CASTSAAQVGNEQFF. The chain is built from TRBV7-9 and TRBJ2-1; perhaps TRBD1 as D (5 bases). CDR1 is SEHNR and CDR2 is FQNEAQ in the germline V gene (reference sequence). This CDR3 is 15 amino acids long. Deletions cut 7 bases from V and 7 bases from J, with 20 bases between.

This clone has more than one count but fewer than ten. The CDR3 region is CSVFKSRDTQYF. CDR3 in DNA: TGCAGCGTTTTTAAGTCCAGGGATACGCAGTATTTT. The rearrangement links TRBV29-1 to TRBJ2-3; D is uncertain. V was shortened by 5 bases and J by 6 bases, with 12 bases between the two germline ends. Germline CDR1 is SQVTM and CDR2 is ANQGSEA. CDR3 length: 12 residues.

The genes are TRBV6-5 and TRBJ1-1; 8 positions match TRBD1. The CDR3 extends over 13 amino acids. CDR1 and CDR2 (germline): MNHEY, SVGAGI. The J segment lost 4 bases and the V segment lost 5 bases, leaving 3 bases of the junction unmatched. The CDR3 DNA is TGTGCCAGCAGTCGACAGGGGAGCACTGAAGCTTTCTTT. Translated, it gives CASSRQGSTEAFF.

The chain recombines TRBV5-4 with TRBJ1-3; D ambiguous. The CDR3 extends over 14 amino acids. V shed 0 bases and J shed 8 bases, with 12 bases lying between them. CDR1 and CDR2 from the germline V gene are SGHNT and YYREEE (reference sequence). CDR3 residues: CASSLDRQSHTIYF. The CDR3, as DNA: TGTGCCAGCAGCTTGGACAGACAATCGCACACCATATATTTT.

V usage is TRBV6-5 and J usage is TRBJ2-1; 10 nucleotides match TRBD1. The CDR3 totals 13 residues. Germline values: CDR1 MNHEY, CDR2 SVGAGI. With V trimmed by 6 bases and J by 6 bases, 2 bases remained unmatched. CDR3 sequence (DNA): TGTGCCAGCAGGGGGACAGGGGCCAATGAGCAGTTCTTC. As protein: CASRGTGANEQFF.

This rearrangement joins TRBV5-4 to TRBJ2-3, with 7 bases lining up with TRBD2. Germline CDR1 SGHNT, CDR2 YYREEE (reference sequence). CDR3 length: 14 residues. V was pared by 4 bases and J by 3 bases, with 5 bases of the junction left unmatched. CDR3 amino acids: CASSTFSGTDTQYF. CDR3 bases: TGTGCCAGCAGCACCTTTAGCGGGACAGATACGCAGTATTTT.

The chain employs TRBV30 and TRBJ2-7; 9 bases fit TRBD2. This CDR3 contains 13 residues. The germline CDR1 and CDR2 sequences are GTSNPN and SVGIG (reference sequence). The V gene end was trimmed by 5 bases and the J gene end by 0 bases; junction bases not matched to a gene: 2. CDR3 in amino acids: CAWGLAFSYEQYF. The CDR3 coding sequence is TGTGCCTGGGGACTAGCGTTCTCCTACGAGCAGTACTTC.

This clone was detected once. V and J are TRBV27 and TRBJ2-2; D is uncertain. V gave up 2 bases and J gave up 7 bases, with 5 bases separating them. CDR1 and CDR2 (germline): MNHEY, SMNVEV (reference sequence). The CDR3 sequence is 12 residues long. The chain's CDR3 is CASSLIGGELFF. The CDR3 DNA is TGTGCCAGCAGTTTAATCGGCGGGGAGCTGTTTTTT.

The V gene is TRBV30, the J gene TRBJ1-4, with 8 nucleotides matching TRBD1. The ends lost 3 bases at V and 8 bases at J; junction bases unmatched: 5. Germline values: CDR1 GTSNPN, CDR2 SVGIG (reference sequence). The CDR3 contains 13 residues. The CDR3 region is CAWRPTGVEKLFF. In nucleotides, the CDR3 is TGTGCCTGGAGACCGACAGGGGTCGAAAAACTGTTTTTT.

This sequence joins TRBV4-1 and TRBJ2-5; D remains ambiguous. The CDR3 runs to 16 residues. V was cut by 1 base and J by 7 bases, with 19 bases left in between. The germline V gene encodes CDR1 MGHRA and CDR2 YSYEKL. CDR3 residues: CASSQVSKRLTGTQYF. CDR3 nucleotides: TGCGCCAGCAGCCAAGTATCAAAGCGATTGACGGGGACCCAGTACTTC.

V gene TRBV18 combines with J gene TRBJ1-1; D is perhaps TRBD1 (5 bases). Trimming took off 4 bases at V and 0 bases at J, with 6 bases between the two ends. CDR1 is KGHSH, CDR2 LQKENI, per germline. The CDR3 has 13 residues. The CDR3 bases are TGTGCCAGCTCACAGGGGATGAACACTGAAGCTTTCTTT. Amino acids: CASSQGMNTEAFF.

V gene TRBV7-6 combines with J gene TRBJ2-7, with 10 nucleotides matching TRBD2. The CDR3 runs 15 residues. Trimming removed 1 base from V and 6 bases from J; junction bases left unmatched: 6. Germline V CDR1 and CDR2: SGHVS, FNYEAQ. CDR3 coding DNA: TGTGCCAGCAGCTTAGGGGCTAGCGGGAGAGGCGAGCAGTACTTC. This gives the protein CASSLGASGRGEQYF.

This clone was detected once. The J gene is TRBJ1-2, the V gene TRBV2; TRBD1 aligns across 7 bases. This CDR3 spans 15 amino acids. Germline loops: CDR1 SNHLY, CDR2 FYNNEI. Trimming took 5 bases from V and 6 from J; bases not matched to a gene: 12. As DNA, the CDR3 is TGTGCCAGCAGTCCCGGGGGACAGCGGTGGGATGGCTACACCTTC. Translated: CASSPGGQRWDGYTF.

This rearrangement joins TRBV5-1 to TRBJ1-2; 7 bases are a match to TRBD1. The length of the CDR3 is 13 residues. Germline CDR1 SGHRS, CDR2 YFSETQ. V lost 4 bases, J lost 3 bases, and 3 bases stayed unmatched. DNA for the CDR3: TGCGCCAGCAGCGGGGGACAGCACTATGGCTACACCTTC. This encodes CASSGGQHYGYTF.

This chain connects TRBV25-1 to TRBJ1-6; 7 bases align to TRBD1. CDR1 MGHDK and CDR2 SYGVNS come from the germline V gene. The length of the CDR3 is 15 residues. V shed 2 bases, J shed 7 bases, and the junction held 5 bases outside the gene matches. The chain's CDR3 is CASSEAEQGNSPLHF. DNA for the CDR3: TGTGCCAGCAGTGAAGCTGAACAGGGGAATTCACCCCTCCACTTT.

A few counts support this clone. The gene calls are TRBV28 and TRBJ1-5; the match to TRBD1 covers 12 bases. The germline V gene encodes CDR1 MDHEN and CDR2 SYDVKM. The CDR3 is 16 residues long. V shed 6 bases and J 3 bases; nucleotides not matched to a gene: 6. The DNA for the CDR3 is TGTGCCAGCAGCTCCGGGACAGGGGGCTACAATCAGCCCCAGCATTTT. Translating it yields CASSSGTGGYNQPQHF.

This clone is a singleton in its sample. This chain uses TRBV5-1 with TRBJ2-3; 13 positions match TRBD2. CDR1 and CDR2 from the germline V gene are SGHRS and YFSETQ. The CDR3 is made up of 15 amino acids. The V and J ends lost 7 bases and 2 bases, in that order; junction bases with no gene match: 4. CDR3 coding DNA: TGCGCCAGCGTGACTAGCGGGGGGTTCACAGATACGCAGTATTTT. Protein product: CASVTSGGFTDTQYF. The variable domain in full, with the rest retrieved from reference TRBV5-1 and TRBJ2-3, is KAGVTQTPRYLIKTRGQQVTLSCSPISGHRSVSWYQQTPGQGLQFLFEYFSETQRNKGNFPGRFSGRQFSNSRSEMNVSTLELGDSALYLCASVTSGGFTDTQYFGPGTRLTVL.

V is TRBV4-2 and J is TRBJ2-2; 7 bases match TRBD2. V lost 1 base and J lost 4; bases outside the gene matches: 12. CDR1 LGHNA and CDR2 YNFKEQ come from the germline V gene. CDR3 size: 18 residues. CDR3 residues: CASSQVLGGGVTTGELFF. The CDR3 nucleotides read TGTGCCAGCAGCCAAGTGCTGGGGGGGGGAGTAACCACCGGGGAGCTGTTTTTT.

The sample holds one count of this clone. This chain joins TRBV30 and TRBJ2-2, with D maybe TRBD2 (6 bases). This CDR3 is built from 14 residues. The V gene's germline CDR1 is GTSNPN and CDR2 SVGIG (reference sequence). V was trimmed by 4 bases and J by 2 bases, leaving 11 bases between them. The CDR3 nucleotides are TGTGCCTGGAATGGCGGGATCAACACCGGGGAGCTGTTTTTT. Its protein is CAWNGGINTGELFF. Together with reference TRBV30 and TRBJ2-2, the CDR3 gives the full variable domain: SQTIHQWPATLVQPVGSPLSLECTVEGTSNPNLYWYRQAAGRGLQLLFYSVGIGQISSEVPQNLSASRPQDRQFILSSKKLLLSDSGFYLCAWNGGINTGELFFGEGSRLTVL.

The rearrangement uses TRBV2 and TRBJ1-2; a possible D gene is TRBD1 (5 bases). The CDR3 length is 12 residues. CDR1 is SNHLY, CDR2 FYNNEI, per germline. Trimming stripped 8 bases from V and 8 bases from J, with 15 bases between. The CDR3 DNA reads TGTGCCAGCGGCGGCAGGGAAAAAGGCTACACCTTC. Translation: CASGGREKGYTF.